This entry features one TCR beta chain sequence. Its antigen is unknown. Each CDR3 protein is one row after TCRdb ran MiXCR on the 5' RACE reads. Seen here are some 590,000 distinct CDR3 sequences, nearly 10% observed once, and the top ten hold approximately 3.2%. V lost 3 bases, J lost 5 bases, and 5 bases stayed unmatched. The CDR3 is 13 residues long. Per germline, CDR1 GTSNPN and CDR2 SVGIG (reference sequence). These data come from a study of identical twins. Study-wide results and limits: Insertions were reduced in abundant cord blood beta clonotypes but not in memory repertoires.

These data were also filed under a second study, of yellow fever vaccine responses in identical twins. That work adds: Reportedly, the response of twins' T cells to the vaccine seemed partly convergent, partly personalized.

J is TRBJ1-1 and V is TRBV30; TRBD1 matches at 8 bases. The sample was PBMCs. The clonotype was recovered from a woman younger than 30 in good health. The CDR3 DNA follows: TGTGCCTGGAGCGACAGGGGTTGGACTGAAGCTTTCTTT. Its protein is CAWSDRGWTEAFF.